The 27 T cell receptor beta chains listed next were all sequenced from one sample in a study of read filtering for tumor transcriptome and immune sequencing. This library used roughly 370 ng RNA and molecular barcoded adaptors spanning alpha/delta and beta/gamma chains. MiXCR was run by TCRdb on the reads, yielding one entry per CDR3 protein. The data show 100,000 to 150,000 distinct CDR3 sequences, over 10% seen once. The specimen was a population of CD138-negative cells sorted from bone marrow. These receptors originate from a donor at least 40 years old with multiple myeloma.

This clonotype was detected a few times. Since a much larger clone is just one base distant, this may be a read error. This chain joins TRBV7-2 and TRBJ2-2; D is possibly TRBD1 (5 bases). Trimming shortened V by 5 bases and J by 1 base, and 14 bases separated the two germline ends. This CDR3 spans 16 amino acids. CDR1 SGHTA and CDR2 FQGNSA come from the germline V gene. This chain's CDR3 is CASSAQQGVNTGELFF. The CDR3 DNA sequence: TGTGCCAGCAGCGCCCAACAAGGGGTGAACACCGGGGAGCTGTTTTTT.

This clonotype was seen only a few times. Relative to the germline gene, one junction end is altered; a read error may explain this. The chain has TRBV4-1 and TRBJ2-5; 15 bases map to TRBD2. The length of the CDR3 is 16 residues. The germline V gene has CDR1 MGHRA and CDR2 YSYEKL. The CDR3 loop is CASSRTSGRAIETQHF. In nucleotides, the CDR3 is TGCGCCAGCAGTAGGACTAGCGGGAGGGCCATAGAGACCCAGCACTTC.

Details on this clonotype: Being one base from a much bigger clone, this may be a read error. This chain joins TRBV9 and TRBJ2-7; the D is unclear. This CDR3 region has 15 residues. Trimming left V 5 bases short and J 2 bases short, with 17 bases between. Germline CDR1 SGDLS, CDR2 YYNGEE. The CDR3 is CASSRTEIGPYEQYF. CDR3 bases: TGTGCCAGCAGTCGTACTGAAATAGGCCCCTACGAGCAGTACTTC.

About this clonotype: This sequence may be a read error, since a much larger clone differs from it by one base. The conserved closing phenylalanine or tryptophan is absent in this CDR3, likely reflecting a read error. The chain employs TRBV5-1 and TRBJ1-5, with D possibly TRBD1 on 5 matching bases. V was pared by 4 bases and J by 8 bases, with 16 bases between. The germline CDR1 and CDR2 sequences are SGHRS and YFSETQ. The CDR3 sequence is 14 residues long. CDR3 bases: TGCGCCAGCAGCCCGGGGCACCCGGGGGAGCCCCAGCATCTT. Its protein product is CASSPGHPGEPQHL.

Comments on this clonotype: The missing conserved phenylalanine or tryptophan at the end of this CDR3 makes a read error likely. The rearrangement links TRBV6-5 to TRBJ2-2; 10 positions agree with TRBD2. The CDR3 has 20 residues. Germline V gene lookup returns CDR1 MNHEY and CDR2 SVGAGI. V shed 0 bases and J 6 bases; nucleotides not matched to a gene: 16. The CDR3 DNA is TGTGCCAGCAGTTACTCGACGGCCAGGGCCCTAGCGGGAGAGGCCGGGGAGCTGTTTCTT. Its protein is CASSYSTARALAGEAGELFL.

A remark on this clonotype: A much larger clonotype is one base distant, so this may be a read error. The chain joins TRBV6-1 to TRBJ2-1; perhaps D is TRBD1 or TRBD2 (5 bases each). The CDR3 is 16 amino acids. CDR1 is MNHNS, CDR2 SASEGT, per germline. CDR3 coding DNA: TGTGCCAGCAGTGCGAAAGGGACCCTATTAGGGAATGAGCGGTTCTTC. It specifies CASSAKGTLLGNERFF.

As concerns this clonotype: This could be a read error, since a much larger clone is one nucleotide away. This chain uses TRBV20-1 with TRBJ1-1, with 7 bases fitting TRBD1. The CDR3 runs 16 residues. CDR1 DFQATT and CDR2 SNEGSKA come from the germline V gene (reference sequence). The CDR3 nucleotides read TGCAGTGCTAGAGATTGGACAGGCCAGGGGGACACTGGAGCTTTCTTT. Its protein product is CSARDWTGQGDTGAFF.

V usage is TRBV7-9 and J usage is TRBJ2-2; 8 positions agree with TRBD1. V gave up 5 bases and J gave up 3 bases; unmatched junction bases: 8. Germline V gene data show CDR1 as SEHNR and CDR2 as FQNEAQ (reference sequence). This CDR3 has 16 residues. This CDR3 reads CASSLVAGGDTGELFF. The CDR3 DNA reads as TGTGCCAGCAGCCTAGTGGCAGGGGGCGACACCGGGGAGCTGTTTTTT.

This clonotype came up many times. The V call is TRBV5-1, the J call TRBJ1-1; no clear D. Trimming took 1 base from V and 1 from J, leaving 5 bases between them. This CDR3 region has 13 residues. Germline values: CDR1 SGHRS, CDR2 YFSETQ. The chain's CDR3 is CASSLFGNTEAFF. The CDR3 DNA follows: TGCGCCAGCAGCTTGTTCGGGAACACTGAAGCTTTCTTT.

This clonotype was detected ten times or more. The chain recombines TRBV19 with TRBJ2-1; 8 bases align to TRBD2. This CDR3 is built from 14 residues. Germline V lookup: CDR1 LNHDA, CDR2 SQIVND (reference sequence). Trimming at V came to 7 bases and at J to 9 bases, leaving 11 bases not matched to a gene. CDR3: CASTTGGRAGEQFF. Written as DNA, the CDR3 is TGTGCCAGTACAACGGGGGGGAGGGCCGGTGAGCAGTTCTTC.

This clonotype was counted at least ten times. The J gene is TRBJ2-2, the V gene TRBV20-1, with D tentatively TRBD1 or TRBD2 (5 bases each). This CDR3 region has 15 residues. The V gene's germline CDR1 is DFQATT and CDR2 SNEGSKA (reference sequence). Trimming pared 0 bases from V and 6 bases from J, leaving 14 bases between. CDR3 sequence (DNA): TGCAGTGCTAGAGATCGGGGACCTTCACCCGGGGAGCTGTTTTTT. Its protein product is CSARDRGPSPGELFF.

This clonotype was observed a few times. The CDR3 loop reads CASSFGDYRAAQYF. The CDR3 DNA sequence: TGTGCCAGCAGTTTCGGCGACTACCGTGCGGCCCAGTACTTC. The V gene is TRBV12-3 or TRBV12-4, the J gene TRBJ2-5; D is perhaps TRBD2 (5 bases). This CDR3 is built from 14 residues. V lost 3 bases and J 9 bases, leaving 17 bases between the germline ends.

In this sample, this clonotype turned up many times. The chain couples TRBV6-1 to TRBJ2-1; D may be TRBD1 (6 bases). Germline V gene lookup returns CDR1 MNHNS and CDR2 SASEGT. Trimming took off 10 bases at V and 0 bases at J, with 16 bases between the two ends. CDR3 length equals 15 residues. Written as DNA, the CDR3 is TGTGCCATCTTACCCAGGGGAAGCTCCTACAATGAGCAGTTCTTC. It codes for CAILPRGSSYNEQFF.

This clonotype was picked up a small number of times. The rearrangement uses TRBV24-1 and TRBJ2-3; perhaps D is TRBD1 or TRBD2 (5 bases each). Germline CDR1 reads KGHDR; CDR2 reads SFDVKD. The CDR3 loop spans 15 amino acids. The germline V and J ends were trimmed by 5 bases and 2 bases, with 13 bases remaining between them. The DNA of the CDR3 is TGTGCCACCAGTGCCTCGGGACCTGTCACAGATACGCAGTATTTT. Encoded protein: CATSASGPVTDTQYF.

This clonotype was seen a single time. The chain joins TRBV2 to TRBJ1-3; a possible D gene is TRBD1 (5 bases). The CDR3 is made up of 17 amino acids. Germline assignment: CDR1 SNHLY and CDR2 FYNNEI. The germline V and J ends were trimmed by 2 bases and 0 bases, with 14 bases remaining between them. The CDR3 is CASSEYMRGGSGNTIYF. Written as DNA, the CDR3 is TGTGCCAGCAGTGAATATATGAGGGGCGGCTCTGGAAACACCATATATTTT.

In its sample, this clonotype was seen many times. The V and J genes are TRBV12-3 or TRBV12-4 and TRBJ1-2, with D tentatively TRBD1 (5 bases). The CDR3 is made up of 13 amino acids. V lost 3 bases, J lost 8 bases, and 13 bases lay in between. The DNA of the CDR3 is TGTGCCAGCAGTTTCGGGGACTCCTGGGGCTACACCTTC. Its translation: CASSFGDSWGYTF.

This clonotype was seen many times. This sequence joins TRBV7-2 and TRBJ1-1; D call uncertain. The CDR3 is 15 amino acids. The V end lost 5 bases, the J end lost 3 bases, and 16 bases lay between the germline ends. Germline V CDR1 and CDR2: SGHTA, FQGNSA. The CDR3 region has the DNA TGTGCCAGCAGCGCCCGTGGGCGCAAGGACACTGAAGCTTTCTTT. It yields the protein CASSARGRKDTEAFF. Variable domain in full (rest from reference TRBV7-2 and TRBJ1-1): GAGVSQSPSNKVTEKGKDVELRCDPISGHTALYWYRQSLGQGLEFLIYFQGNSAPDKSGLPSDRFSAERTGGSVSTLTIQRTQQEDSAVYLCASSARGRKDTEAFFGQGTRLTVV.

About this clonotype itself: With a much larger clone just one base away, this may be a read error. V gene TRBV3-1 combines with J gene TRBJ2-5; tentatively, D is TRBD1 (6 bases). The V and J ends lost 4 bases and 5 bases respectively, with 17 bases between them. From germline, CDR1 is LGHDT and CDR2 YNNKEL (reference sequence). The CDR3 has 15 residues. CDR3 DNA: TGTGCCAGCAGCCCCCCACAGGGTCTTCTTGAGACCCAGTACTTC. Its protein product is CASSPPQGLLETQYF.

This clonotype was counted a few times. CDR3 sequence reads: CASSSGVDEKLFF. The CDR3 DNA sequence: TGCGCCAGCAGCTCCGGGGTCGATGAAAAACTGTTTTTT. The chain joins TRBV5-1 to TRBJ1-4, with D hard to call. Trimming took off 3 bases at V and 6 bases at J, with 9 bases between the two ends. The CDR3 runs to 13 residues. Germline V gene sequence: CDR1 SGHRS, CDR2 YFSETQ. Combining the CDR3 with reference TRBV5-1 and TRBJ1-4 gives the whole variable domain KAGVTQTPRYLIKTRGQQVTLSCSPISGHRSVSWYQQTPGQGLQFLFEYFSETQRNKGNFPGRFSGRQFSNSRSEMNVSTLELGDSALYLCASSSGVDEKLFFGSGTQLSVL.

The V gene is TRBV4-1, the J gene TRBJ2-1, with 12 bases fitting TRBD2. With V trimmed by 4 bases and J by 9 bases, 7 bases remained unmatched. The CDR3 contains 15 residues. Germline V lookup: CDR1 MGHRA, CDR2 YSYEKL. CDR3 sequence (DNA): TGCGCCAGCAGCCCCGGACTAGCGGGATTCACTGAGCAGTTCTTC. Translating it yields CASSPGLAGFTEQFF.

The chain couples TRBV20-1 to TRBJ2-2; TRBD2 agrees at 9 bases. Looked up from germline, CDR1 is DFQATT and CDR2 is SNEGSKA (reference sequence). This CDR3 has 14 amino acids. The ends lost 2 bases at V and 4 bases at J; junction bases unmatched: 2. DNA of the CDR3: TGCAGTGCTAGACGCGGGAGGGCCACCGGGGAGCTGTTTTTT. This encodes CSARRGRATGELFF.

This clonotype has a count of ten or more. Its ends do not fully match the called genes, so a read error is possible. The rearrangement links TRBV15 to TRBJ2-1; 10 bases are shared with TRBD2. The germline V gene encodes CDR1 LNHNV and CDR2 YYDKDF (reference sequence). This CDR3 region has 18 residues. CDR3 residues: CATSRVGTSGKTVNEQFF. In DNA, the CDR3 is TGCGCCACCAGCAGAGTAGGAACTAGCGGGAAAACAGTCAATGAGCAGTTCTTC.

This clonotype was detected ten times or more. Sequence at one end of the junction differs from germline and may be a read error. The DNA for the CDR3 is TGTGCCAGCAGCCAGACAGGCGGCACAGATACGCAGTATTTT. It is translated as CASSQTGGTDTQYF. This chain uses TRBV4-1 with TRBJ2-3; perhaps TRBD1 as D (6 bases). In germline, CDR1 is MGHRA, CDR2 YSYEKL. The CDR3 runs 14 residues.

The sample holds many counts of this clonotype. The chain joins TRBV6-5 to TRBJ1-5; D is undetermined. CDR1 is MNHEY, CDR2 SVGAGI, per germline. V dropped 0 bases and J dropped 7 bases, with 13 bases sitting between them. The CDR3 sequence is 15 residues long. This chain's CDR3 is CASSYSGGRGQPQHF. Written as DNA, the CDR3 is TGTGCCAGCAGTTACTCTGGAGGGAGAGGGCAGCCCCAGCATTTT.

This clonotype was counted only a few times. This sequence may be a read error, since a much larger clone differs from it by one base. This rearrangement joins TRBV29-1 to TRBJ2-3; 8 nucleotides line up with TRBD2. From germline, CDR1 is SQVTM and CDR2 ANQGSEA. CDR3 length: 11 residues. CDR3 sequence reads: CSAQLADTQCF. DNA for the CDR3: TGCAGCGCCCAACTAGCGGATACGCAGTGTTTT.

This clonotype has a count of ten or more. The chain joins TRBV7-3 to TRBJ2-3, with TRBD2 as a possible D gene (5 bases). The CDR3 runs 17 residues. Germline-derived CDR1 and CDR2 are SGHTA and FQGTGA. V shed 2 bases and J shed 2 bases, with 17 bases lying between them. CDR3 DNA sequence: TGTGCCAGCAGCTTACCCGCGGACTCGTTCTACACAGATACGCAGTATTTT. The encoded protein is CASSLPADSFYTDTQYF.

This clonotype came up many times. The rearrangement links TRBV20-1 to TRBJ1-5, with 7 bases aligning to TRBD1. V shed 6 bases and J 7 bases; nucleotides not matched to a gene: 12. Looked up from germline, CDR1 is DFQATT and CDR2 is SNEGSKA (reference sequence). The CDR3 is 14 residues long. Here the CDR3 DNA reads TGCAGTGCCACCGGGACAGCTCCCCGGCAGCCCCAGCATTTT. Amino acids: CSATGTAPRQPQHF.